These 9 T cell receptor beta chains came from one sample sequenced in a study of technical replicates of blood from a few donors. The data were produced by immunoSEQ multiplex PCR, yet TCRdb's version contains in-frame clones alone and is incomplete. The sample lists tens of thousands of clones; 91% were seen once. The sample consisted of PBMCs. These receptors all come from a human donor in good health. Some clones in this sample may be carry-over from other donors' samples.

This sequence joins TRBV7-9 and TRBJ2-7, with a tentative D call TRBD1 (6 bases). This CDR3 comprises 14 residues. From germline, CDR1 is SEHNR and CDR2 FQNEAQ (reference sequence). The V and J ends lost 2 bases and 3 bases respectively, with 11 bases between them. CDR3: CASSLSDRIYEQYF. In DNA, the CDR3 is TGTGCCAGCAGCTTAAGCGACAGGATCTACGAGCAGTACTTC.

This clone showed up just once. The chain has TRBV21-1 and TRBJ2-7; the table's TRBD1 call for D was not verified on the DNA. TRBV21-1 constitutes a pseudogene. The CDR3 is made up of 13 amino acids. The CDR3 DNA follows: TGTGCCAGCTGTTCTGGGACAGGGGCAGAGCAGTACTTC. Translation gives CASCSGTGAEQYF.

The chain links TRBV5-4 to TRBJ1-1; D is undetermined. CDR1 SGHNT and CDR2 YYREEE come from the germline V gene (reference sequence). Trimming stripped 4 bases from V and 7 bases from J, with 14 bases between. The CDR3 has 13 amino acids. The DNA for the CDR3 is TGTGCCAGCAGCCGGACCCTAGCCAGTGAAGCTTTCTTT. This gives the protein CASSRTLASEAFF.

This clone is a singleton in its sample. The rearrangement links TRBV7-8 to TRBJ2-3; 10 bases are a match to TRBD1. CDR3 size: 16 residues. Per germline, CDR1 SGHVS and CDR2 FQNEAQ. V was clipped by 5 bases and J by 1 base; unmatched bases: 6. CDR3 residues: CASSKETGGRTDTQYF. CDR3 DNA: TGTGCCAGCAGCAAAGAGACAGGGGGCCGCACAGATACGCAGTATTTT.

The V gene is TRBV30, the J gene TRBJ2-7; possible D gene TRBD2, 5 bases. The CDR3 sequence is 13 residues long. The germline V gene has CDR1 GTSNPN and CDR2 SVGIG (reference sequence). The V end was cut by 3 bases, the J end by 7 bases, with 16 bases between. The DNA for the CDR3 is TGTGCCTGGAGCCCCCTTGGGCCGGGGGAGCAGTACTTC. This translates into CAWSPLGPGEQYF.

This chain uses TRBV9 with TRBJ1-4; weak D call: TRBD1 (5 bases). Trimming shortened V by 0 bases and J by 4 bases, and 10 bases separated the two germline ends. The CDR3 runs 15 residues. Germline CDR1 reads SGDLS; CDR2 reads YYNGEE. CDR3 DNA: TGTGCCAGCAGCGTAGCGGGACTGCGTAATGAAAAACTGTTTTTT. Translating it yields CASSVAGLRNEKLFF.

The chain links TRBV29-1 to TRBJ2-3; perhaps TRBD2 as D (6 bases). V lost 3 bases and J lost 2, with 27 bases in between. The CDR3 runs to 19 residues. Per germline, CDR1 SQVTM and CDR2 ANQGSEA. This CDR3 reads CSVEGTSRPDSRYTDTQYF. The DNA of the CDR3 is TGCAGCGTTGAGGGGACTTCTAGACCCGATTCCAGATACACAGATACGCAGTATTTT.

This chain joins TRBV5-1 and TRBJ1-2; D not certain. Trimming removed 0 bases at V and 4 bases at J, with 10 bases between. Per germline, CDR1 SGHRS and CDR2 YFSETQ. There are 14 residues in the CDR3. Here the CDR3 reads CASSLAAGIYGYTF. CDR3 nucleotide sequence: TGCGCCAGCAGCTTGGCGGCGGGTATCTATGGCTACACCTTC.

The chain recombines TRBV6-5 with TRBJ1-1, with TRBD1 as a possible D gene (5 bases). Germline CDR1 MNHEY, CDR2 SVGAGI. Trimming shortened V by 5 bases and J by 3 bases, and 10 bases separated the two germline ends. The CDR3 covers 13 residues. In DNA, the CDR3 is TGTGCCAGCAGTCGCTCAGGGTACACTGAAGCTTTCTTT. Translation: CASSRSGYTEAFF.